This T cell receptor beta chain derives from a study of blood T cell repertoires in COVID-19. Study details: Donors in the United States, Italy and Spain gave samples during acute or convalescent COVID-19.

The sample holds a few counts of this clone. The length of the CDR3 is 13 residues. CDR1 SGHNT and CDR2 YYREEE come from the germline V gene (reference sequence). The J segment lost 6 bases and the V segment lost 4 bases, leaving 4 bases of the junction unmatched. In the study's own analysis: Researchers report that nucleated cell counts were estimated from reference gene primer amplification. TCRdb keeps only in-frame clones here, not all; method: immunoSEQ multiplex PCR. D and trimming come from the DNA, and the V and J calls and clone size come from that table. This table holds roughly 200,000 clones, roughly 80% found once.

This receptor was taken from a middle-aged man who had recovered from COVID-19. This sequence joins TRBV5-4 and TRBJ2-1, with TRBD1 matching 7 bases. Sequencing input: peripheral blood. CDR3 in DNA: TGTGCCAGCAGCCGGGACAGCCCCAATGAGCAGTTCTTC. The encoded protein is CASSRDSPNEQFF.